This TCR beta chain originates from a study of PD-L1 blockade in urothelial cancer. The wider study: Enrolled patients had been treated previously with 0 to 3 chemotherapy regimens. Findings and caveats of the study: Survival was better when pretreatment blood TCR clonality fell below the median.

On this clone: Its antigen is currently unknown.

The sample's time point: pretreatment peripheral blood. Patients each gave 1 to 8 samples, pretreatment and on-treatment. The CDR3 covers 13 residues. CDR1 and CDR2 from the germline V gene are SGHRS and YFSETQ. Losses at the gene ends were 3 bases for V and 5 bases for J; bases not matched to a gene: 4. Synthetic TCR analog templates were spiked into all PCRs individually. Clones were read by immunoSEQ multiplex PCR, and TCRdb kept only the in-frame ones, dropping some. The sample includes about 50,000 clones, around 80% of them seen just once. The material was PBMCs, obtained around atezolizumab (anti-PD-L1) treatment. This chain links TRBV5-1 with TRBJ1-1, with TRBD1 matching 7 bases. The receptor's source is a man in his sixties or seventies with urothelial cancer. The CDR3 loop reads CASSYTGETEAFF. The CDR3, as DNA: TGCGCCAGCAGCTACACAGGGGAAACTGAAGCTTTCTTT.